The rows below give T cell receptor beta chains drawn from one sample of a study of cytomegalovirus exposure and HLA in healthy donors. TCRdb keeps only in-frame clones here, not all; method: immunoSEQ multiplex PCR. The data show roughly 130,000 clones, 60% to 85% seen once. Sample: PBMCs. The receptors were gathered from a male donor in good health and CMV-seropositive. CDR3s include the opening cysteine and the closing phenylalanine or tryptophan. The D gene is left open where the match is weak. Rows give clone size only sometimes, using once, few, many, or a class for an expanded clone.

-,TRBV28,TRBJ1-1,15,TRBD1,TGTGCCAGCGGGGAAGGGGGCGAACGGAACACTGAAGCTTTCTTT,CASGEGGERNTEAFF
once,TRBV7-9,TRBJ2-7,12,TRBD1,TGTTCCAGCAGCTTGACAGGGTGGGAGCAGTACTTC,CSSSLTGWEQYF
-,TRBV2,TRBJ1-5,15,-,TGTGCCAGCAGCCTGACAGGACTTAGCAATCAGCCCCAGCATTTT,CASSLTGLSNQPQHF
few,TRBV6-4,TRBJ1-2,14,-,TGTGCCAGCAGTGACGAGGGTGGGAGCTATGGCTACACCTTC,CASSDEGGSYGYTF
-,TRBV27,TRBJ1-2,15,TRBD1,TGTGCCAGCAGTTTAGGTGGGGACAGCTACTATGGCTACACCTTC,CASSLGGDSYYGYTF
-,TRBV19,TRBJ2-1,13,TRBD2,TGTGCCAGTAGTCTGGCGGGGGGCAATGAGCAGTTCTTC,CASSLAGGNEQFF
-,TRBV11-1,TRBJ2-7,16,TRBD1,TGTGCCAGCAGCTTAGAGCGACAGGGTGCGTCCTACGAGCAGTACTTC,CASSLERQGASYEQYF
once,TRBV5-4,TRBJ2-4,13,-,TGTGCCAGCAGCTTTGGGGGGAGAGACATTCAGTACTTC,CASSFGGRDIQYF
-,TRBV28,TRBJ2-7,15,TRBD2,TGTGCCAGCAGTTCTACGGGACTAGCGGGCTACGAGCAGTACTTC,CASSSTGLAGYEQYF
-,TRBV18,TRBJ2-7,15,TRBD1,TGTGCCAGCTCACCTCCGGGACAGGAGGCCTACGAGCAGTACTTC,CASSPPGQEAYEQYF
once,TRBV5-1,TRBJ1-2,15,-,TGCGCCAGCAGCCCTGTACAACAGGGCGGGTATGGCTACACCTTC,CASSPVQQGGYGYTF
-,TRBV7-9,TRBJ2-3,15,TRBD1,TGTGCCAGCAGCGCCCCGGGACAGAGCACAGATACGCAGTATTTT,CASSAPGQSTDTQYF
-,TRBV9,TRBJ2-7,13,-,TGTGCCAGCAGCGCCCAGGGATCCTACGAGCAGTACTTC,CASSAQGSYEQYF
-,TRBV6-5,TRBJ2-3,13,-,TGTGCCAGCAGTAGCGGGAGCACAGATACGCAGTATTTT,CASSSGSTDTQYF
-,TRBV2,TRBJ2-6,12,-,TGTGCCAGCGGGAGTGGGGCCAACGTCCTGACTTTC,CASGSGANVLTF
once,TRBV2,TRBJ2-1,15,TRBD2,TGTGCCAGCAGCGCCGGACTAGCGGGGGCACGAGAGCAGTTCTTC,CASSAGLAGAREQFF
-,TRBV30,TRBJ1-4,13,TRBD1,TGTGCCTGGGCGACAGGGTTAAGAGAAAAACTGTTTTTT,CAWATGLREKLFF
-,TRBV7-9,TRBJ2-3,14,-,TGTGCCAGCAGCCTCAGGGTCTACACAGATACGCAGTATTTT,CASSLRVYTDTQYF
-,TRBV10-2,TRBJ2-5,15,TRBD2,TGCGCCAGCAGTCACACTAGCGGGGGGGCAGAGACCCAGTACTTC,CASSHTSGGAETQYF
-,TRBV6-5,TRBJ2-7,15,TRBD2,TGTGCCAGCAGTTACTCTCTAGCGGGGGGGTACGAGCAGTACTTC,CASSYSLAGGYEQYF
once,TRBV27,TRBJ2-1,17,TRBD2,TGTGCCAGCAGTATCTCGGGACTAGCGGGAACCTACAATGAGCAGTTCTTC,CASSISGLAGTYNEQFF
-,TRBV13,TRBJ2-2,12,-,TGTGCCAGCAGCTCCTCAGGCGGGGAGCTGTTTTTT,CASSSSGGELFF
-,TRBV7-2,TRBJ1-3,15,-,TGTGCCAGCAGCGCCGGGGGGGGCTCTGGAAACACCATATATTTT,CASSAGGGSGNTIYF
-,TRBV7-2,TRBJ1-5,15,-,TGTGCCAGCAGCGAAACCCCCTTATCCGGGCAGCCCCAGCATTTT,CASSETPLSGQPQHF
once,TRBV10-3,TRBJ2-1,13,TRBD2,TGTGCCATCAGTGGCGGGGGGAGGAATGAGCAGTTCTTC,CAISGGGRNEQFF